The rows below give T cell receptor beta chains drawn from one sample of a study of T cells in Graves' hyperthyroidism and ophthalmopathy. MiXCR, run by TCRdb on the multiplex PCR reads, gives a single entry per CDR3 protein. Among about 350,000 distinct CDR3 sequences listed, 11% to 15% were seen once. The sample was blood. These receptors originate from a woman under 40 with Graves' hyperthyroidism. Both conserved end residues are part of each CDR3. Each record gives: V gene, clone size, D gene, J gene, CDR3 protein, CDR3 DNA. A D gene is named only where the DNA matches it firmly. Where a row states a size, it is once, few, many or the class of an expanded clone; other rows omit it.

V: TRBV7-6
size: few
D: TRBD2
J: TRBJ2-7
CDR3: CASSLTLAVSPTYEQYF
DNA: TGTGCCAGCAGCTTAACCCTAGCGGTTTCGCCCACTTACGAGCAGTACTTC

V: TRBV2
size: many
D: NA
J: TRBJ2-3
CDR3: CASSTTVTDTQYF
DNA: TGTGCCAGCTCGACAACAGTAACCGATACGCAGTATTTT

V: TRBV11-3
size: many
D: NA
J: TRBJ2-5
CDR3: CASSCRLLQETQYF
DNA: TGTGCCAGCAGCTGCCGACTCCTCCAAGAGACCCAGTACTTC

V: TRBV28
size: NA
D: TRBD2
J: TRBJ2-1
CDR3: CASSSRTSGRWYNEQFF
DNA: TGTGCCAGCAGTTCTCGGACTAGCGGGAGGTGGTACAATGAGCAGTTCTTC

V: TRBV27
size: NA
D: NA
J: TRBJ1-6
CDR3: CASSLTPGPTNGPLHF
DNA: TGTGCCAGCAGTCTTACCCCGGGACCGACAAACGGTCCCCTCCACTTT

V: TRBV6-1
size: many
D: TRBD2
J: TRBJ2-1
CDR3: CASSPGRTSSPYEQFF
DNA: TGTGCCAGCAGTCCCGGTAGGACTAGCTCGCCGTATGAGCAGTTCTTC

V: TRBV4-3
size: few
D: NA
J: TRBJ2-3
CDR3: CASSQGGAKADTQYF
DNA: TGCGCCAGCAGCCAAGGGGGTGCCAAAGCAGATACGCAGTATTTT

V: TRBV12-3/TRBV12-4
size: NA
D: NA
J: TRBJ1-6
CDR3: CASSLYGPNNSPLHF
DNA: TGTGCCAGCAGTTTATATGGCCCGAATAATTCACCCCTCCACTTT

V: TRBV5-1
size: many
D: NA
J: TRBJ1-1
CDR3: CASSRDTPYNEAFF
DNA: TGCGCCAGCAGCCGGGACACCCCCTATAATGAAGCTTTCTTT

V: TRBV2
size: many
D: NA
J: TRBJ1-5
CDR3: CASSEYRDQPQHF
DNA: TGTGCCAGCAGTGAATACAGGGACCAGCCCCAGCATTTT

V: TRBV11-3
size: NA
D: TRBD2
J: TRBJ2-7
CDR3: CASSRRGEGEQYF
DNA: TGTGCCAGCAGCCGCCGAGGGGAGGGCGAGCAGTACTTC

V: TRBV24-1
size: few
D: TRBD2
J: TRBJ2-2
CDR3: CATSDLSLAGTITANTGELFF
DNA: TGTGCCACCAGTGATTTGTCGCTAGCGGGAACTATTACCGCGAACACCGGGGAGCTGTTTTTT

V: TRBV7-2
size: NA
D: TRBD2
J: TRBJ2-7
CDR3: CASSLALGSSGAPYEQYF
DNA: TGTGCCAGCAGCTTAGCGCTTGGGTCTAGCGGGGCTCCTTACGAGCAGTACTTC

V: TRBV6-2/TRBV6-3
size: NA
D: TRBD2
J: TRBJ2-1
CDR3: CASSYIPGLAGEQFF
DNA: TGTGCCAGCAGTTACATTCCCGGACTAGCGGGGGAGCAGTTCTTC

V: TRBV2
size: few
D: NA
J: TRBJ1-5
CDR3: CAGSGGYQPQHF
DNA: TGTGCCGGCAGTGGGGGGTACCAGCCCCAGCATTTT

V: TRBV28
size: many
D: NA
J: TRBJ2-3
CDR3: CASSLPGAGTDTQYF
DNA: TGTGCCAGCAGTTTACCAGGGGCGGGCACAGATACGCAGTATTTT

V: TRBV29-1
size: NA
D: TRBD1
J: TRBJ1-1
CDR3: CSVERDRMNTEAFF
DNA: TGCAGCGTTGAACGGGACAGGATGAACACTGAAGCTTTCTTT

V: TRBV19
size: NA
D: TRBD1
J: TRBJ1-2
CDR3: CATTTGAGYGYTF
DNA: TGTGCCACCACAACAGGGGCGGGCTATGGCTACACCTTC

V: TRBV12-3/TRBV12-4
size: many
D: TRBD1
J: TRBJ1-5
CDR3: CASSSYRGSGQPQHF
DNA: TGTGCCAGCAGTTCGTACAGGGGTAGCGGTCAGCCCCAGCATTTT

V: TRBV30
size: NA
D: TRBD1
J: TRBJ1-5
CDR3: CAWSGGQSNQPQHF
DNA: TGTGCCTGGAGTGGGGGACAGAGCAATCAGCCCCAGCATTTT

V: TRBV4-3
size: NA
D: NA
J: TRBJ1-5
CDR3: CASSQDSGAQPQHF
DNA: TGCGCCAGCAGCCAAGATTCAGGGGCTCAGCCCCAGCATTTT

V: TRBV7-8
size: many
D: TRBD1
J: TRBJ2-3
CDR3: CASSPGTDWRTDTQYF
DNA: TGTGCCAGCAGCCCCGGGACAGACTGGCGCACAGATACGCAGTATTTT

V: TRBV29-1
size: NA
D: NA
J: TRBJ1-1
CDR3: CSVEELGGAFF
DNA: TGCAGCGTTGAGGAACTTGGGGGGGCTTTCTTT

V: TRBV27
size: few
D: TRBD2
J: TRBJ2-1
CDR3: CASSLFLAGNEQFF
DNA: TGTGCCAGCAGTTTATTCCTAGCGGGTAATGAGCAGTTCTTC

V: TRBV7-2
size: NA
D: NA
J: TRBJ1-1
CDR3: CASSLGSGLGTEAFF
DNA: TGTGCCAGCAGCTTAGGCAGTGGGTTGGGGACTGAAGCTTTCTTT

V: TRBV11-2
size: NA
D: TRBD1
J: TRBJ1-4
CDR3: CASSLQGAREKLFF
DNA: TGTGCCAGCAGCCTACAGGGGGCGCGGGAAAAACTGTTTTTT

V: TRBV6-1
size: many
D: NA
J: TRBJ2-7
CDR3: CARVGGYEQYF
DNA: TGTGCCAGGGTTGGGGGTTACGAGCAGTACTTC

V: TRBV18
size: NA
D: NA
J: TRBJ1-5
CDR3: CASNQGGGQPQHF
DNA: TGTGCCAGCAATCAGGGTGGGGGTCAGCCCCAGCATTTT

V: TRBV3-1
size: many
D: NA
J: TRBJ1-2
CDR3: CASSQPGKNYGYTF
DNA: TGTGCCAGCAGCCAACCGGGAAAGAACTATGGCTACACCTTC

V: TRBV7-2
size: many
D: NA
J: TRBJ2-1
CDR3: CASSLAGEQFF
DNA: TGTGCCAGCAGCTTAGCGGGAGAGCAGTTCTTC

V: TRBV7-8
size: NA
D: NA
J: TRBJ2-3
CDR3: CASTPWRGDGTDTQYF
DNA: TGTGCCAGCACCCCCTGGCGGGGAGACGGCACAGATACGCAGTATTTT

V: TRBV2
size: many
D: NA
J: TRBJ2-1
CDR3: CASTVGVYYNEQFF
DNA: TGTGCCAGCACTGTAGGGGTCTACTACAATGAGCAGTTCTTC

V: TRBV19
size: NA
D: TRBD1
J: TRBJ1-5
CDR3: CASSQGASNQPQHF
DNA: TGTGCCTCAAGTCAGGGGGCTAGCAATCAGCCCCAGCATTTT

V: TRBV5-4
size: NA
D: NA
J: TRBJ2-5
CDR3: CASSLGRGQETQYF
DNA: TGTGCCAGCAGCTTGGGGAGGGGTCAAGAGACCCAGTACTTC

V: TRBV20-1
size: many
D: NA
J: TRBJ2-1
CDR3: CSAISSGSSYNEQFF
DNA: TGCAGTGCAATAAGTAGCGGAAGCTCCTACAATGAGCAGTTCTTC

V: TRBV20-1
size: NA
D: NA
J: TRBJ2-3
CDR3: CSARDSAHPSTDTQYF
DNA: TGCAGTGCTAGAGATTCGGCCCACCCGTCCACAGATACGCAGTATTTT

V: TRBV7-2
size: few
D: TRBD2
J: TRBJ2-1
CDR3: CASSLLRTSIYEQFF
DNA: TGTGCCAGCAGCTTACTGCGGACTAGCATTTATGAGCAGTTCTTC

V: TRBV12-3/TRBV12-4
size: many
D: NA
J: TRBJ1-5
CDR3: CASSPRERNQPQHF
DNA: TGTGCCAGCAGTCCCAGGGAGCGCAATCAGCCCCAGCATTTT

V: TRBV2
size: many
D: NA
J: TRBJ2-2
CDR3: CASKEGTHTGELFF
DNA: TGTGCCAGCAAGGAAGGAACCCACACCGGGGAGCTGTTTTTT

V: TRBV6-1
size: many
D: TRBD1
J: TRBJ1-5
CDR3: CASSRTGHSNQPQHF
DNA: TGTGCCAGCAGTAGGACAGGGCATAGCAATCAGCCCCAGCATTTT

V: TRBV20-1
size: many
D: TRBD2
J: TRBJ2-3
CDR3: CSASPPLAGVGTDTQYF
DNA: TGCAGTGCTAGCCCCCCCCTAGCGGGAGTAGGCACAGATACGCAGTATTTT

V: TRBV6-5
size: few
D: NA
J: TRBJ2-1
CDR3: CASSYSSGNRVTYNEQFF
DNA: TGTGCCAGCAGTTACTCGTCGGGGAACAGGGTCACCTACAATGAGCAGTTCTTC

V: TRBV7-8
size: many
D: NA
J: TRBJ2-7
CDR3: CASSWALGDEQYF
DNA: TGTGCCAGCAGCTGGGCCTTGGGGGACGAGCAGTACTTC

V: TRBV28
size: many
D: NA
J: TRBJ2-5
CDR3: CASSFRGTQYF
DNA: TGTGCCAGCAGTTTTCGGGGGACCCAGTACTTC

V: TRBV11-1
size: many
D: TRBD1
J: TRBJ1-1
CDR3: CASSFRSGQRNTEAFF
DNA: TGTGCCAGCAGCTTCCGCTCGGGACAGAGAAACACTGAAGCTTTCTTT